The 9 T cell receptor beta chains below all came from one sample that was sequenced in a study of T cell responses to AZD1222 COVID-19 vaccine. Sequenced by immunoSEQ multiplex PCR; TCRdb stores in-frame clones only, minus some. This table has more than 95,000 clones, 90% appearing once. The sample here was peripheral blood, taken on day 0 of AZD1222 vaccination. The receptors stem from an adult in good health.

This chain uses TRBV5-1 with TRBJ2-7; 12 bases line up with TRBD2. Trimming cost V 0 bases and J 6 bases; bases outside gene matches: 4. Germline V gene sequence: CDR1 SGHRS, CDR2 YFSETQ. The length of the CDR3 is 15 residues. CDR3 residues: CASSLVGLAGGEQYF. The CDR3 DNA sequence: TGCGCCAGCAGCTTGGTGGGACTAGCGGGCGGCGAGCAGTACTTC.

V is TRBV10-3 and J is TRBJ2-1; possible D gene TRBD2, 5 bases. In germline, CDR1 is ENHRY, CDR2 SYGVKD. Trimming removed 4 bases at V and 6 bases at J, with 13 bases between. The CDR3 runs to 14 residues. CDR3 sequence reads: CAISGPGESNEQFF. DNA for the CDR3: TGTGCCATCAGTGGACCCGGGGAATCCAATGAGCAGTTCTTC.

This clone was recorded once. The chain employs TRBV19 and TRBJ1-5, with D uncertain. Germline V gene sequence: CDR1 LNHDA, CDR2 SQIVND (reference sequence). Trimming removed 7 bases at V and 2 bases at J, with 12 bases between. The CDR3 runs 14 residues. CDR3 nucleotides: TGTGCCAGTACTGAAGTTTCGGGCAATCAGCCCCAGCATTTT. Protein sequence: CASTEVSGNQPQHF.

The chain is built from TRBV5-1 and TRBJ2-1; no clear D. CDR1 and CDR2 from the germline V gene are SGHRS and YFSETQ. CDR3 length equals 12 residues. V lost 2 bases and J lost 7, with 7 bases in between. CDR3 DNA: TGCGCCAGCAGCTTACTTGGGAATGAGCAGTTCTTC. It encodes CASSLLGNEQFF.

The CDR3, as DNA: TGTGCCAGCACCCAGGGGTTAAACACTGAAGCTTTCTTT. Translating gives CASTQGLNTEAFF. V gene TRBV7-9 combines with J gene TRBJ1-1; possibly TRBD1 for D (6 bases). From germline, CDR1 is SEHNR and CDR2 FQNEAQ (reference sequence). The CDR3 runs 13 residues. The V gene lost 7 bases and the J gene lost 2 bases, with 11 bases spanning the gap. Full variable domain (outside the CDR3, taken from reference TRBV7-9 and TRBJ1-1): DTGVSQNPRHKITKRGQNVTFRCDPISEHNRLYWYRQTLGQGPEFLTYFQNEAQLEKSRLLSDRFSAERPKGSFSTLEIQRTEQGDSAMYLCASTQGLNTEAFFGQGTRLTVV.

The rearrangement links TRBV12-5 to TRBJ2-3, with a weak D call TRBD1 (5 bases). CDR1 and CDR2 from the germline V gene are LGHNT and FRNRAP. CDR3 size: 17 residues. The germline V and J ends were trimmed by 1 base and 1 base, with 15 bases remaining between them. The CDR3 sequence is CASGLAVDRYRTDTQYF. The CDR3 DNA is TGTGCTAGTGGTTTGGCCGTTGACAGATATCGCACAGATACGCAGTATTTT.

This clone showed up just once. The chain couples TRBV2 to TRBJ1-1; no clear D gene. This CDR3 has 11 residues. Trimming cost V 8 bases and J 1 base, with 5 bases left between them. Germline loops: CDR1 SNHLY, CDR2 FYNNEI. DNA of the CDR3: TGTGCCAGCGAGAGGAACACTGAAGCTTTCTTT. Its protein is CASERNTEAFF.

V is TRBV7-2 and J is TRBJ1-1, with D hard to call. From germline, CDR1 is SGHTA and CDR2 FQGNSA. This CDR3 contains 13 residues. Trimming removed 4 bases at V and 1 base at J, with 7 bases between. The CDR3 spells CASSSHGNTEAFF. The CDR3 nucleotides are TGTGCCAGCAGCTCCCACGGGAACACTGAAGCTTTCTTT.

The V and J genes are TRBV27 and TRBJ1-6; tentative D call: TRBD1 (6 bases). Between the trimmed V and J ends, which lost 1 base and 7 bases, there was a span of 14 bases. The germline V gene encodes CDR1 MNHEY and CDR2 SMNVEV (reference sequence). The CDR3 runs 16 residues. CDR3 protein: CASSLFARDTNSPLHF. CDR3 nucleotides: TGTGCCAGCAGTTTATTTGCACGGGACACAAATTCACCCCTCCACTTT.